This TCR beta chain came from a study of shared clonotypes between healthy human individuals. Splitting of each subset's genomic DNA was done evenly across several immunoSEQ plates. TCRdb keeps only in-frame clones here, not all; method: immunoSEQ multiplex PCR. The sample yields more than 450,000 clones, approximately 79% seen once. Germline CDR1 and CDR2: MNHEY and SMNVEV (reference sequence). The CDR3 is 17 amino acids. V was pared by 3 bases and J by 0 bases, with 12 bases between. When samples were unsorted, some 84 million PBMCs were used for genomic DNA. The chain combines TRBV27 with TRBJ2-6, with D perhaps matching TRBD1 (6 bases). This TCR was sampled from a woman aged 40 to 49 in good health. Some clones in this sample may be carry-over from other donors' samples. Material for sequencing was PBMCs. In nucleotides, the CDR3 is TGTGCCAGCAGTTTGGACAGCTCTAGCTCTGGGGCCAACGTCCTGACTTTC. Its protein product is CASSLDSSSSGANVLTF.